Sequencing of this TCR beta chain was carried out in a study of Ad26.COV2.S vaccination and SARS-CoV-2 variants. Data came from immunoSEQ multiplex PCR; TCRdb stores just in-frame clones and leaves some out. The top ten clones hold over 1.3% of a sample with some 640,000 clones, roughly 90% of them seen once. Treatment indicated: some 19 received Ad26.COV2.S at low or high dose, single or two shots; about five received placebo; per-sample allocation not given. All samples were drawn on day 63, counting from the first vaccine or placebo injection. This CDR3 has 13 amino acids. The input for sequencing was peripheral blood, taken in a trial of Ad26.COV2.S vaccine versus placebo. The TCR comes from a person between 18 and 59 years old who received the Ad26.COV2.S COVID-19 vaccine or a placebo. The rearrangement uses TRBV21-1 and TRBJ2-7; TRBD2, as called in the table, went unchecked against the DNA. TRBV21-1 is annotated as a pseudogene. This CDR3 reads CASVCGRGYEQYF. CDR3 bases: TGTGCCAGCGTCTGCGGGAGGGGCTACGAGCAGTACTTC.